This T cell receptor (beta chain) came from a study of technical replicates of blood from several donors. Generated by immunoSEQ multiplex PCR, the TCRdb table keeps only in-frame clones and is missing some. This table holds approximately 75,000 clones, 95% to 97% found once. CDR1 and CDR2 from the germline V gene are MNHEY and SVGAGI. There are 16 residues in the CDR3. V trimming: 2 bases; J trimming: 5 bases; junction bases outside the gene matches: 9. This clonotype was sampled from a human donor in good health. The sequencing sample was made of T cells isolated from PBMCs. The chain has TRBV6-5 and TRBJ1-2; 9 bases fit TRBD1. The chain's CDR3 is CASSYRTGAGGYGYTF. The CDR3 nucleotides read TGTGCCAGCAGTTACCGGACAGGGGCGGGGGGATATGGCTACACCTTC.